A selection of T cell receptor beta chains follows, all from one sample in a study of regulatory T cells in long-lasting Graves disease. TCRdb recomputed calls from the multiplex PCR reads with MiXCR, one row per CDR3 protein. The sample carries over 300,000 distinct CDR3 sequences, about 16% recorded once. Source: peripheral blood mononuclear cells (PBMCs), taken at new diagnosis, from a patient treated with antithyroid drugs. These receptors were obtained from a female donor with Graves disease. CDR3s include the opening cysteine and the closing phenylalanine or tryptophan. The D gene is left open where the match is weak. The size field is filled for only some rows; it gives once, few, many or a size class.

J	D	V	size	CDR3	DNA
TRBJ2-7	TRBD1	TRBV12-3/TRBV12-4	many	CASSSSADRGNDEQYF	TGTGCCAGCAGTTCTTCCGCCGACAGGGGGAACGACGAGCAGTACTTC
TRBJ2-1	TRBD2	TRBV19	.	CASSFSGGVHEQSF	TGTGCCAGTAGTTTCAGCGGGGGGGTCCATGAGCAGTCCTTC
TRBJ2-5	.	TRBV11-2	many	CASSPNPETQYF	TGTGCCAGCAGCCCAAACCCGGAGACCCAGTACTTC
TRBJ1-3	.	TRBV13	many	CASSPRPAPDTIYF	TGTGCCAGCAGCCCCCGACCTGCGCCGGACACCATATATTTT
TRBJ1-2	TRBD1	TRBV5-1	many	CASSYGLTGNYGYTF	TGCGCCAGCAGCTACGGCCTGACAGGGAACTATGGCTACACCTTC
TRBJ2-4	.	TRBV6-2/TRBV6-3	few	CASSRVAESKNIQYF	TGTGCCAGCAGTCGCGTGGCGGAGTCCAAAAACATTCAGTACTTC
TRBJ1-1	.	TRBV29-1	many	CSVGPPDTEAFF	TGCAGCGTTGGCCCCCCAGACACTGAAGCTTTCTTT
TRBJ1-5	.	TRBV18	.	CASSPLRDNQPQHF	TGTGCCAGCTCACCACTGAGGGACAATCAGCCCCAGCATTTT
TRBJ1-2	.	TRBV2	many	CASSAVNADTF	TGTGCCAGCAGTGCGGTTAACGCGGACACCTTC
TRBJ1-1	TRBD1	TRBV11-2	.	CASRWDRDYTEAFF	TGTGCCAGCAGGTGGGACAGGGACTACACTGAAGCTTTCTTT
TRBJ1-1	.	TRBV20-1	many	CSASVLRNTEAFF	TGCAGTGCTTCCGTTCTGAGGAACACTGAAGCTTTCTTT
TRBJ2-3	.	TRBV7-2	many	CASSLGTGFVTDTQYF	TGTGCCAGCAGCCTAGGGACGGGATTTGTTACAGATACGCAGTATTTT
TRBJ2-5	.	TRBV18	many	CASSRRTSQETQYF	TGTGCCAGCTCACGGCGGACTTCGCAAGAGACCCAGTACTTC
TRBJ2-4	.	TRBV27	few	CASSPRPSVGLNIQYF	TGTGCCAGCAGTCCCCGGCCCAGTGTGGGACTTAACATTCAGTACTTC
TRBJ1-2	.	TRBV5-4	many	CASSLAGQGPEGYTF	TGTGCCAGCAGCTTGGCGGGACAAGGCCCAGAAGGCTACACCTTC
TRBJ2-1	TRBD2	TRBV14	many	CASSPRLSGAYNEQFF	TGTGCCAGCAGCCCGCGCTTAAGCGGGGCCTACAATGAGCAGTTCTTC
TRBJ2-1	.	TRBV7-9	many	CAVWTLGNEQFF	TGTGCCGTATGGACGTTAGGGAATGAGCAGTTCTTC
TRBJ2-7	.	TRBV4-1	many	CASSQVLTTDYEQYF	TGCGCCAGCAGCCAAGTTCTGACCACCGACTACGAGCAGTACTTC
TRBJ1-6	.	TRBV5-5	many	CASSLGKAGTPLHF	TGTGCCAGCAGCTTGGGAAAGGCTGGGACACCCCTCCACTTT
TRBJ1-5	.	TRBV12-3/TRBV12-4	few	CASSVQGLLQHF	TGTGCCAGCAGCGTCCAGGGGCTACTCCAGCATTTT
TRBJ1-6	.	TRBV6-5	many	CASSYSSSGPGNSPLHF	TGTGCCAGCAGTTACTCTTCATCTGGTCCGGGTAATTCACCCCTCCACTTT
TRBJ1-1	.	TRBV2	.	CASSEKGWNTEAFF	TGTGCCAGCAGTGAAAAGGGGTGGAACACTGAAGCTTTCTTT
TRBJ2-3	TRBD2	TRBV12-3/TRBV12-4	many	CASSPGLAGWRGTDTQYF	TGTGCCAGCAGCCCGGGACTAGCGGGGTGGAGGGGCACAGATACGCAGTATTTT
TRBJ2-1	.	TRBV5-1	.	CASRDFSYNEQFF	TGCGCCAGCAGGGACTTCTCCTACAATGAGCAGTTCTTC
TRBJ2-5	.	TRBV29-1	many	CSVVRSGQETQYF	TGCAGCGTTGTTAGGAGCGGCCAAGAGACCCAGTACTTC
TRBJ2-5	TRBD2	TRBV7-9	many	CASSLGSSGSRETQYF	TGTGCCAGCAGCTTAGGAAGTAGCGGGAGTCGAGAGACCCAGTACTTC
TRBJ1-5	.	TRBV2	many	CASTSRDLQGNQPQHF	TGTGCCAGCACCTCCCGGGACCTCCAAGGCAATCAGCCCCAGCATTTT
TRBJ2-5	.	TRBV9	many	CASSHNAETQYF	TGTGCCAGCAGCCATAACGCGGAGACCCAGTACTTC
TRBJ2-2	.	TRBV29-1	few	CSGTGTKNTGEPFF	TGCAGCGGCACCGGGACAAAGAACACCGGGGAGCCGTTTTTT
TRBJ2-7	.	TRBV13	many	CASSSLKTYEQYF	TGTGCCAGCTCTTCTCTCAAGACCTACGAGCAGTACTTC
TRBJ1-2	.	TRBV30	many	CAWSVGHNYGYTF	TGTGCCTGGAGTGTGGGACACAACTATGGCTACACCTTC
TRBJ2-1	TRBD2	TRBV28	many	CASSTFLASREAYNEQFF	TGTGCCAGCAGTACCTTTCTAGCCTCGCGGGAGGCGTACAATGAGCAGTTCTTC
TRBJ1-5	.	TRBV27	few	CASSLRQYSNQPQHF	TGTGCCAGCAGTCTTCGACAATATAGCAATCAGCCCCAGCATTTT
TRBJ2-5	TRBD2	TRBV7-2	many	CASSSRGGREETQYF	TGTGCCAGCAGCTCTCGGGGGGGGCGGGAAGAGACCCAGTACTTC
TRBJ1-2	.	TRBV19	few	CASTPGQTLYGYTF	TGTGCCAGTACCCCTGGACAGACGCTCTATGGCTACACCTTC
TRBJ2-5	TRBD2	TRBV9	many	CASSREGTQYF	TGTGCCAGCAGCAGGGAGGGGACCCAGTACTTC
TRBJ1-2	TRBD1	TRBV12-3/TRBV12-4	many	CASSFSDRERKGGYTF	TGTGCCAGCAGTTTCTCCGACAGGGAGAGGAAGGGTGGCTACACCTTC
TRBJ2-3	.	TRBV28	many	CASSDNTDTQYF	TGTGCCAGCAGTGATAACACAGATACGCAGTATTTT
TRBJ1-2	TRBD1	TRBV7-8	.	CASSQSGGRGYTF	TGTGCCAGCAGCCAATCAGGGGGCAGAGGCTACACCTTC
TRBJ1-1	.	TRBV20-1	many	CTICQGPEAFF	TGCACAATTTGCCAGGGCCCTGAAGCTTTCTTT
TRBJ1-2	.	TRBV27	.	CASSYSGHSYGYTF	TGTGCCAGCAGTTATTCGGGACACTCTTACGGCTACACCTTC
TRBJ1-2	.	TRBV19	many	CATEMGPVYGYTF	TGTGCCACCGAGATGGGGCCTGTCTATGGCTACACCTTC
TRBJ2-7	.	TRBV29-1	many	CSVEGAGRRSSYEQYF	TGCAGCGTTGAGGGGGCAGGACGCCGCAGCTCCTACGAGCAGTACTTC
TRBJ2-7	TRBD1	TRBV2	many	CATGQGSYEQYF	TGTGCCACGGGACAGGGCTCCTACGAGCAGTACTTC
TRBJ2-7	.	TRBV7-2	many	CASSRTRDRPLEQYF	TGTGCCAGCAGCCGGACGCGAGACAGGCCTCTCGAGCAATACTTC
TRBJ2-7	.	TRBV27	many	CASSLEGGTQLTGEQYF	TGTGCCAGCAGTTTAGAGGGGGGGACCCAACTAACGGGGGAGCAGTACTTC
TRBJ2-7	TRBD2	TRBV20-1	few	CSARDHFGGRAWYEQYF	TGCAGTGCTAGAGATCACTTTGGCGGGAGGGCCTGGTACGAGCAGTACTTC
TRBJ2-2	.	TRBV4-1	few	CASSQGTVTLNTGELFF	TGCGCCAGCAGCCAAGGGACAGTAACTTTGAACACCGGGGAGCTGTTTTTT
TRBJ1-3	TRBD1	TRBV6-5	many	CASSYSQGAHGGNTIYF	TGTGCCAGCAGTTACTCGCAGGGGGCTCATGGTGGAAACACCATATATTTT
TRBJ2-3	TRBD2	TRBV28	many	CASSLLWAGEPGTDTQYF	TGTGCCAGCAGTTTACTGTGGGCGGGAGAACCAGGCACAGATACGCAGTATTTT
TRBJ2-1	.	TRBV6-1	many	CASKSEQAYSYEQFF	TGTGCCAGCAAAAGTGAACAGGCCTACTCGTATGAGCAGTTCTTC
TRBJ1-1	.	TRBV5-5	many	CASSLAGAVNTEAFF	TGTGCCAGCAGCTTGGCAGGCGCGGTGAACACTGAAGCTTTCTTT
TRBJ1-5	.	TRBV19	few	CASISSGFNQPQHF	TGTGCCAGTATCTCTTCTGGATTTAATCAGCCCCAGCATTTT
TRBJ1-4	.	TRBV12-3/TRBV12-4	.	CASSLGQGFEKLFF	TGTGCCAGCAGTTTGGGCCAGGGCTTTGAAAAACTGTTTTTT
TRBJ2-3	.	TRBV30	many	CAWNDPSPTDTQYF	TGTGCCTGGAATGATCCATCCCCCACAGATACGCAGTATTTT
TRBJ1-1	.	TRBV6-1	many	CASRQMNTEAFF	TGCGCCAGCAGGCAGATGAACACTGAAGCTTTCTTT
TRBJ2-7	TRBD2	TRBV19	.	CASSRTRDEQYF	TGTGCCAGCAGTCGGACTAGAGACGAGCAGTACTTC